This section outlines one TCR beta chain sequence together with its context. This clonotype showed up just a few times. The clone's antigen remains unknown. No clone much larger than this one lies a single base away; base qualities are absent. These data originate in a study of post-analysis software for immune sequencing data (dated by TCRdb to about 2015). About the investigation overall: Relapsing-remitting, secondary progressive and progressive-relapsing multiple sclerosis were recorded as disease courses, and subtype annotation was lacking for some patients. A subset of samples was prepared in parallel using single-end sample barcoding, then pooled and co-amplified after Illumina adapter ligation. The patient repertoires were set against under 12 previously published healthy control repertoires from donors whose ages ranged from roughly 6 to 27 years.

Via the germline V gene, CDR1 is MNHEY and CDR2 SVGAGI. Counted from cysteine to phenylalanine, this CDR3 has 16 amino acids. Left in the record is the CDR3 DNA by itself, 48 bases read in frame from the first base. Unmatched junction bases come to 9, with V trimmed by 4 bases and J by 1 base. Library construction relied on PCR. TCRdb records Illumina HiSeq 2500 as the sequencer. Unique molecular identifiers were incorporated into TCR beta cDNA libraries to reduce PCR and sequencing biases. Per 1 to 10 million input T cells, around 500,000 cDNA molecules were obtained, such that each molecule approximated one T cell. The patient libraries were prepared and sequenced with the same protocol used for the earlier healthy control dataset. Within a given batch, samples were prepared together, multiplexed and sequenced on the same HiSeq lane. From the authors' description of their analysis: MIGEC was used to process the raw barcoded reads, and molecular identifier groups with only a single read were discarded before consensus assembly and CDR3 extraction. Clonotype tables were post-analysed with VDJtools, normalizing diversity by down-sampling all datasets to the smallest sample size. Repertoire overlap clustering matched CDR3 amino acid but not nucleotide sequences to correct batch-related cross-sample contamination. The raw public reads went through TCRdb reprocessing: fastp at Q25, MiXCR clone calling, in-frame beta chains kept. Every entry covers one CDR3 protein and lists the most common genes and DNA from its rows. The V and J calls were not made by the authors but by TCRdb's processing. Within this sample are hundreds of thousands of distinct CDR3 sequences, with 59% of them counted one time only. About 10% of the sample goes to the ten largest clones.

What the study reported, not specific to this receptor: Significantly lower normalized Chao1 diversity was found in multiple sclerosis patients than in controls, suggesting substantial peripheral T-cell clonal expansion. The multiple sclerosis patient group was slightly younger than the control group. When samples were clustered directly using the F measure, samples prepared in the same batch co-clustered strongly, which prompted a batch-effect correction. Patients showed significantly higher frequencies than controls for a handful of TRBV segments, among them TRBV5-6, TRBV5-1 and TRBV20-1.

To demonstrate the VDJtools post-analysis software, the study profiled TCR beta repertoires from the peripheral blood of 10 to 15 young patients with multiple sclerosis. Multiple sclerosis patients were children and adolescents aged about 6 to 16 years. Sequencing was carried out using blood. The receptor's source is a girl aged 2 to 9 with multiple sclerosis. The sequence joins TRBV6-5 to TRBJ2-7, with 8 bases aligning to TRBD1. For the CDR3, the sequence is CASSSIRTGPSYEQYF. The nucleotides are TGTGCCAGCAGTTCCATCAGGACAGGGCCGTCCTACGAGCAGTACTTC.